This record concerns one T cell receptor beta chain sequence. Germline V gene sequence: CDR1 SGHAT, CDR2 FQNNGV. The CDR3 has 16 residues. V was trimmed by 5 bases and J by 2 bases, leaving 17 bases between them. Measured with immunoSEQ multiplex PCR; TCRdb has only the in-frame clones, and not every one. The sample gives some 63,000 clones, more than 75% of which show up once; 5.2% is in the top ten. This sample is part of a study of OX40 agonist ivuxolimab in advanced cancers. Sequencing was performed on CD4+ or CD8+ T cells sorted from blood, taken in a trial of the OX40 agonist ivuxolimab. The chain has TRBV11-2 and TRBJ2-3, with a possible D match to TRBD2 (5 bases). The clonotype originates from an adult with an advanced solid tumor such as melanoma, head and neck, liver or kidney cancer. The CDR3 region has the DNA TGTGCCAGCAGCCCCACCAGGACTTCCCCCACAGATACGCAGTATTTT. Translating it yields CASSPTRTSPTDTQYF.